The TCR beta chain under discussion was sequenced for a study of control samples from healthy donors and cancer patients. Method: immunoSEQ multiplex PCR; TCRdb's copy keeps in-frame clones and lacks some. The table lists approximately 190,000 clones. The germline gives CDR1 MNHEY, CDR2 SVGEGT. The CDR3 totals 14 residues. After removal of 4 bases from V and 5 bases from J, the junction contained 6 bases not matched to a gene. Material: blood. This chain uses TRBV6-2 or TRBV6-3 with TRBJ2-7, with 9 bases lining up with TRBD1. The receptor comes from a woman aged 25 to 39 in good health. The CDR3 DNA reads as TGTGCCAGCAGTTCCCCAGGACAGGGGAACGAGCAGTACTTC. Its protein is CASSSPGQGNEQYF.